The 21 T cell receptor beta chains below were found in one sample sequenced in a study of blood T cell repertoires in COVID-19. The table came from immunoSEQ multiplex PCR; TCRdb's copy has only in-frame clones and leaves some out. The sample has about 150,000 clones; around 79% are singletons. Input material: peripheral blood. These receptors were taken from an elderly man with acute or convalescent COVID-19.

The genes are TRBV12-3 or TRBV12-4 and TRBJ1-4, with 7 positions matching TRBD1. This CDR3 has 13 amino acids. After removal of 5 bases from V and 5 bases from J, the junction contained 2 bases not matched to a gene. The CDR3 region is CASSTGQNEKLFF. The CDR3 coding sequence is TGTGCCAGCAGTACGGGACAGAATGAAAAACTGTTTTTT.

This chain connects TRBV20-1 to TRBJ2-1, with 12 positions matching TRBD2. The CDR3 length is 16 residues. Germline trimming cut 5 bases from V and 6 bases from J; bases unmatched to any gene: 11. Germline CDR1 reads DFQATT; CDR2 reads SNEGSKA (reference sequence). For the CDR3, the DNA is TGCAGTGCTTGTGGACCGGGACTAGCGGGTTTCAATGAGCAGTTCTTC. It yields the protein CSACGPGLAGFNEQFF.

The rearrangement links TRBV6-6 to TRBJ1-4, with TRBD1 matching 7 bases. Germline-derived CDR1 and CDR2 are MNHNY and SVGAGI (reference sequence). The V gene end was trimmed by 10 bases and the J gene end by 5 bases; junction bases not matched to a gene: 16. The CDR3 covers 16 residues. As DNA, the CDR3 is TGTGCCACCCTGGTAGGTTACAGGGGCCCGAATGAAAAACTGTTTTTT. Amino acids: CATLVGYRGPNEKLFF.

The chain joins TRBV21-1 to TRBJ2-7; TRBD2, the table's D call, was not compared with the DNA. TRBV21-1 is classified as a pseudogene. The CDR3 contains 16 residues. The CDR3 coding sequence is TGTGCCAGCAGCAAAACATCTCCCTCCGCGGAGTACGAGCAGTACGTC. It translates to CASSKTSPSAEYEQYV.

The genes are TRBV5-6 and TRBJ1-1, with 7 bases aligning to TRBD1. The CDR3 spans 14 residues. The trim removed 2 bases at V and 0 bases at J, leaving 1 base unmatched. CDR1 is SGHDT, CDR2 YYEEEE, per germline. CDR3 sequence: CASSLDRVNTEAFF. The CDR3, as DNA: TGTGCCAGCAGCTTAGACAGGGTGAACACTGAAGCTTTCTTT.

The CDR3 nucleotides are TGTGCCAGCAGTACCGGACAGCATAACTATGGCTACACCTTC. Translation: CASSTGQHNYGYTF. The J gene is TRBJ1-2, the V gene TRBV6-5; D might be TRBD1 (6 bases). The V gene lost 5 bases and the J gene lost 1 base, with 11 bases spanning the gap. The CDR3 totals 14 residues. CDR1 is MNHEY, CDR2 SVGAGI, per germline.

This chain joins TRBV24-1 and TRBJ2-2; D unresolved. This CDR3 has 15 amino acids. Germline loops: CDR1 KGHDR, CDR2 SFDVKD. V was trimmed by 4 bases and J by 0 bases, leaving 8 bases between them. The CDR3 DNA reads TGTGCCACCAGTGAGGGCAGTGCGAACACCGGGGAGCTGTTTTTT. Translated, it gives CATSEGSANTGELFF.

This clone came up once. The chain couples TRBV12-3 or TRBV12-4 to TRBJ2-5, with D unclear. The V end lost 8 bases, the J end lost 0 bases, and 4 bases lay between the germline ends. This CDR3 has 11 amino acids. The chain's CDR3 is CASAYQETQYF. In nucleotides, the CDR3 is TGTGCCAGCGCGTACCAAGAGACCCAGTACTTC.

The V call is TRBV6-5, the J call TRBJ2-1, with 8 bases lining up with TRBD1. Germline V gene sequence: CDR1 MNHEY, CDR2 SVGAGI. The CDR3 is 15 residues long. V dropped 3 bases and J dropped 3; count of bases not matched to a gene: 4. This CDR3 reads CASSYVQGVYNEQFF. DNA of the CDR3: TGTGCCAGCAGTTATGTACAGGGGGTCTACAATGAGCAGTTCTTC.

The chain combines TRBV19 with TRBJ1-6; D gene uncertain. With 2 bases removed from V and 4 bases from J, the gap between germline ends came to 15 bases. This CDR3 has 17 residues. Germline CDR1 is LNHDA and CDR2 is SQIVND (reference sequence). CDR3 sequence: CASSIPKAGSYNSPLHF. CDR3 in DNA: TGTGCCAGTAGTATACCGAAGGCAGGCTCTTATAATTCACCCCTCCACTTT.

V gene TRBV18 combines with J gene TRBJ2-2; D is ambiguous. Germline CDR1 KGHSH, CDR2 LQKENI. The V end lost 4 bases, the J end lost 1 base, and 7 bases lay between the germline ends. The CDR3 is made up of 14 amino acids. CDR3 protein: CASSRTQNTGELFF. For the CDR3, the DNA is TGTGCCAGCTCACGAACACAGAACACCGGGGAGCTGTTTTTT. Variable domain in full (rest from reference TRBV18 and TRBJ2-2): NAGVMQNPRHLVRRRGQEARLRCSPMKGHSHVYWYRQLPEEGLKFMVYLQKENIIDESGMPKERFSAEFPKEGPSILRIQQVVRGDSAAYFCASSRTQNTGELFFGEGSRLTVL.

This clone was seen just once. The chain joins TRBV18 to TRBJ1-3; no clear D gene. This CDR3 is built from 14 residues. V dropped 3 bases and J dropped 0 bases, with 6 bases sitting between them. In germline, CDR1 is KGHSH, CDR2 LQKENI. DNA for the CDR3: TGTGCCAGCTCACCTTCCAGCTCTGGAAACACCATATATTTT. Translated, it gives CASSPSSSGNTIYF.

CDR3 bases: TGTGCCAGCAGCGTCCAGGGGGCGACGGCTGAAGCTTTCTTT. This gives the protein CASSVQGATAEAFF. The chain joins TRBV2 to TRBJ1-1; 8 bases are a match to TRBD1. The CDR3 contains 14 residues. Germline V gives CDR1 SNHLY, CDR2 FYNNEI. V lost 6 bases and J lost 6; bases outside the gene matches: 9. The whole variable domain, filled in from reference TRBV2 and TRBJ1-1, reads EPEVTQTPSHQVTQMGQEVILRCVPISNHLYFYWYRQILGQKVEFLVSFYNNEISEKSEIFDDQFSVERPDGSNFTLKIRSTKLEDSAMYFCASSVQGATAEAFFGQGTRLTVV.

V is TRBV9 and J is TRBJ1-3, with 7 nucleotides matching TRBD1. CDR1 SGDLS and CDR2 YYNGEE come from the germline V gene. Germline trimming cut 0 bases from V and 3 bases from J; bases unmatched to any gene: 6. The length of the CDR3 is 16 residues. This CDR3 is CASSVARGPGGNTIYF. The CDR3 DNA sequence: TGTGCCAGCAGCGTAGCTAGGGGGCCGGGTGGAAACACCATATATTTT.

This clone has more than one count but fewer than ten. The CDR3 nucleotides are TGTGCCAGCAGCCCCCCAGGGGGCGGCTACACCTTC. It specifies CASSPPGGGYTF. The chain employs TRBV3-1 (or the pseudogene TRBV3-2) and TRBJ1-2, with TRBD1 matching 8 bases. Trimming removed 4 bases from V and 8 bases from J; junction bases left unmatched: 3. Germline lookup yields CDR1 LGHDT and CDR2 YNNKEL (reference sequence). This CDR3 contains 12 residues.

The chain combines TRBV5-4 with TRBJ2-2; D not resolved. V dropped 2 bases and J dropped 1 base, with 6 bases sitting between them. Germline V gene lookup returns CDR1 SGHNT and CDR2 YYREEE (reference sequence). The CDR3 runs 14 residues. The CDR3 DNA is TGTGCCAGCAGCTTTCAGGTGAACACCGGGGAGCTGTTTTTT. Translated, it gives CASSFQVNTGELFF.

CDR3 nucleotide sequence: TGTGCCAGCAGCCAGGAAGGACAGGGAGGCACTGAAGCTTTCTTT. Its translation is CASSQEGQGGTEAFF. The chain has TRBV3-1 (or the pseudogene TRBV3-2) and TRBJ1-1; 8 bases align to TRBD1. This CDR3 comprises 15 residues. Germline loops: CDR1 LGHDT, CDR2 YNNKEL (reference sequence). Trimming took 3 bases from V and 4 from J; bases not matched to a gene: 7.

CDR3 DNA sequence: TGTGCCAGCAGACCCTACAGCGATACGCAGTATTTT. This encodes CASRPYSDTQYF. The gene calls are TRBV12-3 or TRBV12-4 and TRBJ2-3; D gene uncertain. The CDR3 extends over 12 amino acids. V shed 6 bases and J shed 6 bases, with 10 bases lying between them.

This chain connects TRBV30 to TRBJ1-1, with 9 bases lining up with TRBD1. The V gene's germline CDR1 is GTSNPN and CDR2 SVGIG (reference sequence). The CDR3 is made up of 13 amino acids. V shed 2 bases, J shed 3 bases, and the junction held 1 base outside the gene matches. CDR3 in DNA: TGTGCCTGGAGTCGACAGGGGGACACTGAAGCTTTCTTT. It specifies CAWSRQGDTEAFF.

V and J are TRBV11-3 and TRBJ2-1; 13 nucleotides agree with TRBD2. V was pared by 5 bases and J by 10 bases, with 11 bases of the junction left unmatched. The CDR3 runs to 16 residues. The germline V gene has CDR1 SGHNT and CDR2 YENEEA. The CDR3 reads CASSPGLAGAPGEQFF. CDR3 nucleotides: TGTGCCAGCAGCCCCGGACTAGCGGGGGCCCCCGGGGAGCAGTTCTTC.

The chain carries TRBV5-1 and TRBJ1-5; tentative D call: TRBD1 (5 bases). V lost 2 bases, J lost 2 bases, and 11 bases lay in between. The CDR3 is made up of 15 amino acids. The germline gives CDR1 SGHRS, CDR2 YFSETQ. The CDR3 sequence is CASSLGDSGNQPQHF. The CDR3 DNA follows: TGCGCCAGCAGCTTAGGGGATTCGGGCAATCAGCCCCAGCATTTT.